Shown below are 18 T cell receptor beta chains from a single sample sequenced in a study of beta chain features in type 1 diabetes. Expressed TCRB transcripts were sequenced, since all the RNA that had been isolated was reverse transcribed. Profiling relied on immunoSEQ multiplex PCR, and the TCRdb table lists in-frame clones only, not all of them. Here the sample spans roughly 140,000 clones, about 7.3% being singletons. The specimen was central memory CD4+ T cells from blood. These receptors were taken from a man between 18 and 29 years old in good health.

This clone was found a few times. V is TRBV29-1 and J is TRBJ2-5; the D gene is possibly TRBD1 (5 bases). This CDR3 contains 13 residues. Germline V CDR1 and CDR2: SQVTM, ANQGSEA. In nucleotides, the CDR3 is TGCTGCTTTGCCTTCCAGGGTGGGGAGACCCAGTACTTC. It encodes CCFAFQGGETQYF.

Only a few counts were recorded for this clone. V is TRBV29-1 and J is TRBJ2-1; D is possibly TRBD2 (6 bases). Deletions cut 4 bases from V and 14 bases from J, with 27 bases between. The CDR3 contains 15 residues. Per germline, CDR1 SQVTM and CDR2 ANQGSEA. This CDR3 is CSVGVGGSQIPSKFF. In nucleotides, the CDR3 is TGCAGCGTTGGTGTCGGAGGGAGTCAAATACCAAGCAAGTTCTTC.

This clone has only a few counts. The rearrangement uses TRBV5-1 and TRBJ2-5, with TRBD2 matching over 16 bases. V shed 4 bases, J shed 1 base, and the junction held 4 bases outside the gene matches. The CDR3 runs to 17 residues. Germline V gives CDR1 SGHRS, CDR2 YFSETQ. CDR3 amino acids: CASSPGLAGGGQETQYF. For the CDR3, the DNA is TGCGCCAGCAGCCCGGGACTAGCGGGAGGGGGCCAAGAGACCCAGTACTTC.

The sample holds many counts of this clone. The chain is built from TRBV5-1 and TRBJ2-5, with 9 bases aligning to TRBD1. CDR1 is SGHRS and CDR2 is YFSETQ in the germline V gene. CDR3 length: 15 amino acids. With V trimmed by 0 bases and J by 4 bases, 4 bases remained unmatched. Here the CDR3 reads CASSLDRGQGETQYF. The CDR3 DNA reads TGCGCCAGCAGCTTGGACAGGGGGCAGGGAGAGACCCAGTACTTC. Using reference TRBV5-1 and TRBJ2-5 for the parts outside the CDR3, the full variable domain is KAGVTQTPRYLIKTRGQQVTLSCSPISGHRSVSWYQQTPGQGLQFLFEYFSETQRNKGNFPGRFSGRQFSNSRSEMNVSTLELGDSALYLCASSLDRGQGETQYFGPGTRLLVL.

The rearrangement links TRBV4-3 to TRBJ2-3; TRBD2 aligns across 16 bases. The CDR3 spans 17 residues. V shed 3 bases, J shed 6 bases, and the junction held 6 bases outside the gene matches. The germline V gene has CDR1 LGHNA and CDR2 YSLEER. The CDR3: CASSHEKGLAGGDTQYF. The DNA of the CDR3 is TGCGCCAGCAGCCATGAAAAGGGACTAGCGGGGGGGGATACGCAGTATTTT.

This clone was detected a few times. The V gene is TRBV7-6, the J gene TRBJ1-4, with TRBD1 matching over 9 bases. The CDR3 extends over 14 amino acids. The germline gives CDR1 SGHVS, CDR2 FNYEAQ. The trim removed 2 bases at V and 8 bases at J, leaving 3 bases unmatched. CDR3: CASSLNRGLEKLFF. CDR3 sequence (DNA): TGTGCCAGCAGCTTAAACAGGGGGCTAGAAAAACTGTTTTTT.

The chain combines TRBV6-5 with TRBJ2-3; 9 bases fit TRBD2. Trimming at V came to 5 bases and at J to 2 bases, leaving 5 bases not matched to a gene. This CDR3 is built from 15 residues. CDR1 is MNHEY, CDR2 SVGAGI, per germline. The CDR3 region has the DNA TGTGCCAGCAGTAAGAGACTAGCGGACACAGATACGCAGTATTTT. Translating gives CASSKRLADTDTQYF.

The chain couples TRBV28 to TRBJ2-5, with 7 nucleotides matching TRBD2. Per the germline V gene, CDR1 is MDHEN and CDR2 is SYDVKM. J lost 4 bases, V lost 8 bases, and 10 bases had no gene match. The CDR3 has 14 residues. CDR3 nucleotide sequence: TGTGCCAGCGTAGCGACTAGCACCCGAGAGACCCAGTACTTC. Translated: CASVATSTRETQYF.

As for this clone: This sample includes further DNA sequences coding for the same CDR3. The chain joins TRBV6-5 to TRBJ2-7; D uncertain. The length of the CDR3 is 11 residues. Germline V gives CDR1 MNHEY, CDR2 SVGAGI. Trimming removed 6 bases from V and 3 bases from J, with 6 bases in between. The CDR3 bases are TGTGCCAGCAGCAACAACTACGAGCAGTACTTC. Its protein product is CASSNNYEQYF.

The V call is TRBV11-3, the J call TRBJ1-2; D may be TRBD1 (6 bases). V was clipped by 3 bases and J by 5 bases, with 13 bases between them. This CDR3 region has 14 residues. Germline V gene lookup returns CDR1 SGHNT and CDR2 YENEEA. CDR3 bases: TGTGCCAGCAGCTTTTCGACAGGCCTGTATGGCTACACCTTC. This translates into CASSFSTGLYGYTF.

In this sample, this clone turned up a few times. The rearrangement joins TRBV28 to TRBJ1-2, with TRBD1 matching 7 bases. V shed 6 bases, J shed 7 bases, and the junction held 8 bases outside the gene matches. This CDR3 has 13 residues. Looked up from germline, CDR1 is MDHEN and CDR2 is SYDVKM. CDR3 coding DNA: TGTGCCAGCAGCCCGACAGGGTGGCGTGGCTACACCTTC. Amino acids: CASSPTGWRGYTF.

The V call is TRBV4-3, the J call TRBJ2-1, with D unresolved. Germline CDR1 LGHNA, CDR2 YSLEER. The CDR3 is made up of 13 amino acids. V was cut by 4 bases and J by 13 bases, with 17 bases left in between. CDR3 residues: CASSLDQSRVQFF. The CDR3 nucleotides read TGCGCCAGCAGCCTCGACCAGTCTCGGGTCCAGTTCTTC.

This clone showed up many times. The chain recombines TRBV9 with TRBJ2-6; TRBD1 agrees at 8 bases. Germline assignment: CDR1 SGDLS and CDR2 YYNGEE. The CDR3 loop spans 21 amino acids. J was trimmed by 0 bases and V by 3 bases; bases with no gene match: 17. The CDR3 sequence is CASSASTSWQGASSGANVLTF. For the CDR3, the DNA is TGTGCCAGCAGCGCCAGTACGAGTTGGCAGGGGGCCTCCTCTGGGGCCAACGTCCTGACTTTC.

This clone has a handful of counts. This chain connects TRBV15 to TRBJ1-2; possibly TRBD1 for D (5 bases). Germline CDR1 is LNHNV and CDR2 is YYDKDF (reference sequence). Between the trimmed V and J ends, which lost 1 base and 0 bases, there was a span of 12 bases. The CDR3 is 16 residues long. The CDR3 loop is CATSRGDGGANYGYTF. CDR3 nucleotide sequence: TGTGCCACCAGCAGAGGTGACGGGGGGGCTAACTATGGCTACACCTTC.

In its sample, this clone was seen a few times. The chain has TRBV10-3 and TRBJ2-7; 10 nucleotides agree with TRBD1. The CDR3 extends over 15 amino acids. With 5 bases clipped from V and 5 bases from J, the junction kept 9 bases outside the gene matches. Germline values: CDR1 ENHRY, CDR2 SYGVKD. CDR3 region: CAISSTGDRGHEQYF. The CDR3 region has the DNA TGTGCCATCAGTTCCACCGGGGACAGGGGCCACGAGCAGTACTTC.

The chain uses TRBV11-1 and TRBJ2-1; 7 nucleotides match TRBD2. This CDR3 has 16 amino acids. Unmatched junction bases numbered 5, after V lost 1 base and J lost 2 bases. Germline-derived CDR1 and CDR2 are SGHAT and FQDESV (reference sequence). For the CDR3, the DNA is TGTGCCAGCAGCTTAGGCGGGCGGGGGACCTACAATGAGCAGTTCTTC. Its translation: CASSLGGRGTYNEQFF.

There are a few counts of this clone. The CDR3 DNA reads TGTGCCAGCAGTGAGACTAGCGGGAGCAATGAGCAGTTCTTC. It encodes CASSETSGSNEQFF. The chain has TRBV25-1 and TRBJ2-1; TRBD2 agrees at 12 bases. The germline gives CDR1 MGHDK, CDR2 SYGVNS. J gave up 6 bases and V 3 bases, and 0 bases lay outside the gene matches. CDR3 length equals 14 residues.

V is TRBV7-9 and J is TRBJ1-6; no reliable D call. V was pared by 1 base and J by 7 bases, with 11 bases between. This CDR3 region has 15 residues. The germline CDR1 and CDR2 sequences are SEHNR and FQNEAQ (reference sequence). CDR3 DNA sequence: TGTGCCAGCAGCTTAGAGATTACAGCCAATTCACCCCTCCACTTT. Encoded protein: CASSLEITANSPLHF.